The 25 T cell receptor beta chains in this list originate from one sample, sequenced in a study of regulatory T cells in long-lasting Graves disease. The time point is: persistent/refractory GD, antithyroid drugs over 5 years with positive TRAb. Researchers made the TCR library from RNA that was extracted from PBMCs. Building of the TCR beta libraries involved iRepertoire HTBI primers and Arm-PCR of CDR3 regions. TCRdb re-analysed the multiplex PCR reads in MiXCR, keeping a single row per CDR3 protein. The repertoire holds around 510,000 distinct CDR3 sequences, with around 21% as singletons. The sequenced sample was peripheral blood mononuclear cells (PBMCs), obtained when the disease was refractory, from a patient treated with antithyroid drugs. The receptors were sampled from a female donor with Graves disease.

This clonotype has a count of ten or more. The chain uses TRBV28 and TRBJ1-2; tentative D call: TRBD1 (5 bases). V lost 4 bases to trimming and J lost 8 bases, with 20 bases between them. The CDR3 has 15 residues. Germline CDR1 reads MDHEN; CDR2 reads SYDVKM. The CDR3 loop reads CASSSLDTLEDGYTF. CDR3 nucleotides: TGTGCCAGCAGTTCCCTGGACACCCTTGAGGACGGCTACACCTTC.

This clonotype was seen only a few times. The chain employs TRBV3-1 and TRBJ1-6, with D possibly TRBD1 on 6 matching bases. This CDR3 region has 15 residues. V lost 2 bases and J 6 bases, leaving 11 bases between the germline ends. Per germline, CDR1 LGHDT and CDR2 YNNKEL (reference sequence). The DNA of the CDR3 is TGTGCCAGCAGCCAAAGTCTACAGGGTAATTCACCCCTCCACTTT. Protein sequence: CASSQSLQGNSPLHF.

This clonotype was seen a handful of times. This chain links TRBV3-1 with TRBJ2-2; D call uncertain. Trimming removed 11 bases from V and 6 bases from J, with 10 bases in between. Germline-derived CDR1 and CDR2 are LGHDT and YNNKEL (reference sequence). The CDR3 has 11 amino acids. CDR3 nucleotides: TGTGCCTCCGGGCAATCCGGGGAGCTGTTTTTT. This translates into CASGQSGELFF.

The chain links TRBV6-2 or TRBV6-3 to TRBJ1-2; 11 bases map to TRBD1. The V segment lost 0 bases and the J segment 6 bases; nucleotides outside the gene matches: 3. CDR1 is MNHEY and CDR2 is SVGEGT in the germline V gene. This CDR3 has 15 residues. The DNA for the CDR3 is TGTGCCAGCAGTTACTCGCGGACAGGGGGCGATGGCTACACCTTC. Translating it yields CASSYSRTGGDGYTF.

This clonotype was detected once. The chain carries TRBV12-3 or TRBV12-4 and TRBJ2-3; TRBD1 is a possible D gene (5 bases). Trimming left V 3 bases short and J 2 bases short, with 9 bases between. The CDR3 totals 14 residues. Here the CDR3 DNA reads TGTGCCAGCAGTTTCCGACAGCACACAGATACGCAGTATTTT. This codes for CASSFRQHTDTQYF.

The genes are TRBV30 and TRBJ2-3; the D is unclear. Germline CDR1 and CDR2: GTSNPN and SVGIG (reference sequence). Trimming took off 2 bases at V and 0 bases at J, with 12 bases between the two ends. The CDR3 length is 15 residues. The CDR3 DNA reads as TGTGCCTGGAGTAAAGGCGTTCTAAGCACAGATACGCAGTATTTT. Residues: CAWSKGVLSTDTQYF.

This clonotype was seen repeatedly, ten times or more. Mismatch with germline at one junction end may stem from a read error. This chain links TRBV7-7 with TRBJ2-4; D is possibly TRBD1 (5 bases). CDR3 size: 15 residues. The germline V gene has CDR1 SSHAT and CDR2 FNYEAQ (reference sequence). The CDR3 sequence: CASSLGGQGMDIQYF. Here the CDR3 DNA reads TGTGCTAGCAGCTTAGGCGGCCAGGGTATGGACATTCAGTACTTC.

In its sample, this clonotype was seen many times. The genes are TRBV27 and TRBJ1-1; the D is unclear. The CDR3 is made up of 13 amino acids. Trimming took off 2 bases at V and 9 bases at J, with 13 bases between the two ends. The germline V gene has CDR1 MNHEY and CDR2 SMNVEV (reference sequence). This chain's CDR3 is CASSLEVDGKAFF. The CDR3, as DNA: TGTGCCAGCAGTTTAGAGGTGGACGGGAAAGCTTTCTTT.

Only a few counts were recorded for this clonotype. CDR3 bases: TGCAGTGCTAGGGGGGCCCTTAATGAAAAACTGTTTTTT. It is translated as CSARGALNEKLFF. The chain links TRBV20-1 to TRBJ1-4; weak D call: TRBD1 (6 bases). CDR3 length: 13 residues. Trimming shortened V by 3 bases and J by 4 bases, and 9 bases separated the two germline ends. From germline, CDR1 is DFQATT and CDR2 SNEGSKA (reference sequence).

About this clonotype: An end of the junction differs from the germline gene, which may be a read error. The V and J genes are TRBV6-2 or TRBV6-3 and TRBJ1-1; D perhaps matches TRBD1 (5 bases). CDR1 is MNHEY, CDR2 SVGEGT, per germline. The CDR3 is 14 residues long. The CDR3 coding sequence is TGTGCCAGCAGTGAGCAGGGAGGTATTACTGAAGCTTCCTTT. This encodes CASSEQGGITEASF.

V gene TRBV29-1 combines with J gene TRBJ2-7; D possibly corresponds to TRBD1 (6 bases). V lost 0 bases and J lost 9, with 12 bases in between. Germline V gives CDR1 SQVTM, CDR2 ANQGSEA. CDR3 length equals 12 residues. DNA for the CDR3: TGCAGCGTTGAAGATCCCAGGGGTCGGCAGTACTTC. Translation: CSVEDPRGRQYF.

The table lists this clonotype with many counts. The genes are TRBV6-9 and TRBJ2-7; D gene unclear. This CDR3 region has 15 residues. Germline V gene sequence: CDR1 MNHGY, CDR2 SVAAGI. Deletions cut 3 bases from V and 0 bases from J, with 12 bases between. CDR3 loop: CASSYSPDISYEQYF. The DNA for the CDR3 is TGTGCCAGCAGTTACTCCCCCGACATCTCCTACGAGCAGTACTTC.

This clonotype was counted at least ten times. The V and J genes are TRBV30 and TRBJ2-1, with TRBD2 identical over 7 bases. Trimming at V came to 5 bases and at J to 6 bases, leaving 4 bases not matched to a gene. There are 12 residues in the CDR3. Germline V gives CDR1 GTSNPN, CDR2 SVGIG (reference sequence). This CDR3 is CAWCGSGNEQFF. For the CDR3, the DNA is TGTGCCTGGTGCGGGAGCGGCAATGAGCAGTTCTTC.

About this clonotype: This may be a read error, as it is one base from a much larger clone. The chain joins TRBV18 to TRBJ2-5; D not resolved. Per germline, CDR1 KGHSH and CDR2 LQKENI. V lost 5 bases to trimming and J lost 3 bases, with 7 bases between them. The CDR3 is 12 residues long. The CDR3: CASSGFKETQYF. CDR3 nucleotide sequence: TGTGCCAGCTCAGGATTTAAAGAGACCCAGTACTTC.

This clonotype was seen repeatedly, ten times or more. V usage is TRBV12-3 or TRBV12-4 and J usage is TRBJ2-7; D might be TRBD2 (5 bases). The CDR3 runs 16 residues. V lost 4 bases and J lost 0, with 16 bases in between. The CDR3 region is CASSSPGRESSYEQYF. CDR3 coding DNA: TGTGCCAGCAGTTCTCCCGGACGGGAAAGCTCCTACGAGCAGTACTTC.

This sequence joins TRBV14 and TRBJ2-7; 7 nucleotides align to TRBD1. Unmatched junction bases numbered 9, after V lost 0 bases and J lost 4 bases. This CDR3 has 16 amino acids. In germline, CDR1 is SGHDN, CDR2 FVKESK. The CDR3 reads CASSQEGDSWFYEQYF. The CDR3 DNA reads as TGTGCCAGCAGCCAAGAAGGGGACAGCTGGTTTTACGAGCAGTACTTC.

This chain uses TRBV27 with TRBJ1-5; D gene uncertain. The CDR3 is made up of 13 amino acids. CDR1 is MNHEY, CDR2 SMNVEV, per germline (reference sequence). Trimming stripped 3 bases from V and 4 bases from J, with 7 bases between. DNA of the CDR3: TGTGCCAGCAGTTTTCGGGAGAATCAGCCCCAGCATTTT. Translated: CASSFRENQPQHF.

This chain uses TRBV5-1 with TRBJ2-5; D possibly corresponds to TRBD2 (6 bases). V lost 4 bases, J lost 0 bases, and 13 bases lay in between. Germline CDR1 SGHRS, CDR2 YFSETQ. The CDR3 is 15 residues long. The CDR3 here is CASSPSAGHQETQYF. CDR3 sequence (DNA): TGCGCCAGCAGCCCCTCGGCGGGGCACCAAGAGACCCAGTACTTC.

J is TRBJ1-1 and V is TRBV7-9; 7 positions match TRBD1. Germline V gene data show CDR1 as SEHNR and CDR2 as FQNEAQ (reference sequence). V lost 5 bases, J lost 2 bases, and 8 bases stayed unmatched. The CDR3 extends over 15 amino acids. The CDR3: CASSRPGQNNTEAFF. CDR3 sequence (DNA): TGTGCCAGCAGCCGTCCGGGACAGAACAACACTGAAGCTTTCTTT.

V gene TRBV5-1 combines with J gene TRBJ1-5, with D hard to call. Deletions cut 0 bases from V and 2 bases from J, with 9 bases between. CDR1 is SGHRS, CDR2 YFSETQ, per germline. The CDR3 extends over 15 amino acids. Here the CDR3 reads CASSLDDFGNQPQHF. Here the CDR3 DNA reads TGCGCCAGCAGCTTGGACGACTTTGGCAATCAGCCCCAGCATTTT. Supplemented by reference TRBV5-1 and TRBJ1-5, the full variable domain reads KAGVTQTPRYLIKTRGQQVTLSCSPISGHRSVSWYQQTPGQGLQFLFEYFSETQRNKGNFPGRFSGRQFSNSRSEMNVSTLELGDSALYLCASSLDDFGNQPQHFGDGTRLSIL.

This clonotype has just a few counts. The chain is built from TRBV14 and TRBJ1-1; the D gene is possibly TRBD1 (6 bases). Trimming cost V 3 bases and J 5 bases, with 16 bases left between them. The CDR3 consists of 15 residues. From germline, CDR1 is SGHDN and CDR2 FVKESK. The CDR3 sequence: CASSHPVGGRTEAFF. In DNA form, the CDR3 reads TGTGCCAGCAGCCATCCCGTCGGGGGGCGGACTGAAGCTTTCTTT.

CDR3 region: CATLDRNTGELFF. The DNA of the CDR3 is TGTGCCACGCTCGACCGAAACACCGGGGAGCTGTTTTTT. V is TRBV10-3 and J is TRBJ2-2; the D is unclear. The CDR3 is made up of 13 amino acids. V dropped 10 bases and J dropped 2 bases, with 11 bases sitting between them. The germline gives CDR1 ENHRY, CDR2 SYGVKD.

This clonotype was picked up one time. This probably arose from a read error, given a far larger clone one base away. This chain connects TRBV6-1 to TRBJ1-1; D is perhaps TRBD1 (6 bases). CDR1 and CDR2 (germline): MNHNS, SASEGT. This CDR3 comprises 14 residues. CDR3 coding DNA: TGTGCCAGCAGTCATCCTACAGGGAACACTGGAGCTTTCTTT. It specifies CASSHPTGNTGAFF.

Only a few counts were recorded for this clonotype. The chain employs TRBV5-1 and TRBJ2-2; no reliable D call. The germline CDR1 and CDR2 sequences are SGHRS and YFSETQ. CDR3 length: 17 residues. Trimming pared 0 bases from V and 3 bases from J, leaving 15 bases between. The CDR3 reads CASSLAKTSQHTGELFF. CDR3 DNA sequence: TGCGCCAGCAGCTTGGCCAAAACATCCCAGCACACCGGGGAGCTGTTTTTT.

With regard to this clonotype: A junction boundary mismatches the germline segment, possibly from a read error. J is TRBJ2-5 and V is TRBV27, with TRBD1 as a possible D gene (6 bases). The CDR3 has 14 amino acids. In germline, CDR1 is MNHEY, CDR2 SMNVEV (reference sequence). The CDR3, as DNA: TGTGACAGCAGTTTAAAGGGGGACCAAGAGACCCAGTACTTC. This sequence encodes CDSSLKGDQETQYF.